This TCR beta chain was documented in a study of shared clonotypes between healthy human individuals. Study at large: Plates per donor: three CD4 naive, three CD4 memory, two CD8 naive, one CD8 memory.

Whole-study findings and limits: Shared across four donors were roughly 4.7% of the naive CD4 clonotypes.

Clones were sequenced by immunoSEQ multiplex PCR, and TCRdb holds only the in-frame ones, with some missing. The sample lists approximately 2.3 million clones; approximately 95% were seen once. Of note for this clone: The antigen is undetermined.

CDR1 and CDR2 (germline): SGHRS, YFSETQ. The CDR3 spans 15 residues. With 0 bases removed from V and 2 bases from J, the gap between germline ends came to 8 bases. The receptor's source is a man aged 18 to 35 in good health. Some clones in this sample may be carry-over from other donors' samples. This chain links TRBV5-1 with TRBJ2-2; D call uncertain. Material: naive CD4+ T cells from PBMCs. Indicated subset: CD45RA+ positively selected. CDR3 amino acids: CASSLAPFNTGELFF. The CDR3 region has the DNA TGCGCCAGCAGCTTGGCCCCATTCAACACCGGGGAGCTGTTTTTT.